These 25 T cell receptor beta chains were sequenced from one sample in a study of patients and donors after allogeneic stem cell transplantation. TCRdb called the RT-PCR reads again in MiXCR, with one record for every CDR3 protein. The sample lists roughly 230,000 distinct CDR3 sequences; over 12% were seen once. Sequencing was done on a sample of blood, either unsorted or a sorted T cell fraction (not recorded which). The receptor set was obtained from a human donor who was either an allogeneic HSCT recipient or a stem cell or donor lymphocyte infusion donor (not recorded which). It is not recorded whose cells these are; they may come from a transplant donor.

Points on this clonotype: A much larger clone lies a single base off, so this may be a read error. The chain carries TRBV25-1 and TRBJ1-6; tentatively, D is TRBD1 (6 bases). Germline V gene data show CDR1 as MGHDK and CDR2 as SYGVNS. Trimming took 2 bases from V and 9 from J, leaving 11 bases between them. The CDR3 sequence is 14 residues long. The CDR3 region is CASSETGSVSPLHF. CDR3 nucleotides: TGTGCCAGCAGTGAAACAGGGAGCGTTTCACCCCTCCACTTT.

CDR3 protein: CASSGAGTADQETQYF. CDR3 bases: TGCGCCAGCAGCGGTGCCGGGACAGCTGATCAAGAGACCCAGTACTTC. The V gene is TRBV5-1, the J gene TRBJ2-5, with 7 bases matching TRBD1. Unmatched junction bases numbered 11, after V lost 4 bases and J lost 2 bases. The CDR3 is 16 amino acids. Per germline, CDR1 SGHRS and CDR2 YFSETQ. The entire variable domain, with the rest obtained from reference TRBV5-1 and TRBJ2-5, is as follows: KAGVTQTPRYLIKTRGQQVTLSCSPISGHRSVSWYQQTPGQGLQFLFEYFSETQRNKGNFPGRFSGRQFSNSRSEMNVSTLELGDSALYLCASSGAGTADQETQYFGPGTRLLVL.

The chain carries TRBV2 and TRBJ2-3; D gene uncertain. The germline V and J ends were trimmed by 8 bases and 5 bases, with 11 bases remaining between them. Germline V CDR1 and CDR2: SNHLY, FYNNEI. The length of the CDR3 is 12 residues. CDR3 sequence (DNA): TGTGCCAGCCCCCCCCATGGAGATACGCAGTATTTT. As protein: CASPPHGDTQYF.

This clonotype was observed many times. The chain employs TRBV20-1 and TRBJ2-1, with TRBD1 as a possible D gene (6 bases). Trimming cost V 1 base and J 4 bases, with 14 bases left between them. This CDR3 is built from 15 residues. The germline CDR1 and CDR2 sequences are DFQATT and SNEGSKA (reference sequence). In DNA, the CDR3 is TGCAGTGCTAGAGCCAGACAGGACAGATACAATGAGCAGTTCTTC. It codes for CSARARQDRYNEQFF.

The CDR3 DNA is TGTGCCAGCAGTTACAGGGCTAGGGCTGGAAACACCATATATTTT. This translates into CASSYRARAGNTIYF. This chain joins TRBV6-5 and TRBJ1-3; unclear D gene. The CDR3 has 15 residues. Looked up from germline, CDR1 is MNHEY and CDR2 is SVGAGI. V lost 2 bases and J 2 bases, leaving 10 bases between the germline ends.

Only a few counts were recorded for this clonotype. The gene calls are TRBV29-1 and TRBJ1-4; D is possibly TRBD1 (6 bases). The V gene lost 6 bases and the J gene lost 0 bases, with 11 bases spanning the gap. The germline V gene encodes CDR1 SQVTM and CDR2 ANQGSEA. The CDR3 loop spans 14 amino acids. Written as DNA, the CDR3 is TGCAGCGTCCGGACAGATGCAACTAATGAAAAACTGTTTTTT. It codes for CSVRTDATNEKLFF.

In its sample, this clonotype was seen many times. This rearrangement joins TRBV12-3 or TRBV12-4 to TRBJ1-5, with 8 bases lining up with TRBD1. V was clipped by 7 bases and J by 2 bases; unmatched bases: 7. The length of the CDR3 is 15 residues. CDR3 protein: CASKSTGVGNQPQHF. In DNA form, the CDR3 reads TGTGCCAGCAAATCGACAGGGGTGGGCAATCAGCCCCAGCATTTT.

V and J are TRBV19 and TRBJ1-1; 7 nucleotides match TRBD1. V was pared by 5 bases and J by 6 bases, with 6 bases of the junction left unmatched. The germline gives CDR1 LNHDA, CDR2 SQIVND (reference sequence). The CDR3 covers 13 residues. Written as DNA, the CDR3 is TGTGCCAGTAGTCCCGACAGGGTTTCTGAAGCTTTCTTT. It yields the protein CASSPDRVSEAFF.

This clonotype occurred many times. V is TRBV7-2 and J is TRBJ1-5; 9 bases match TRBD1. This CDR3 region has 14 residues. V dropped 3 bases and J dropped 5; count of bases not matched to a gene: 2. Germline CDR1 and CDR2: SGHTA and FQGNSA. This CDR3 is CASSLDRGDQPQHF. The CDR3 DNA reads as TGTGCCAGCAGCTTGGACAGGGGAGATCAGCCCCAGCATTTT.

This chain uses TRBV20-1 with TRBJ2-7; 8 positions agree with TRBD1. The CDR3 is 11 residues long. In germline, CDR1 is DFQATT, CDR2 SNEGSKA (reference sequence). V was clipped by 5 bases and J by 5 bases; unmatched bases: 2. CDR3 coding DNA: TGCAGTGCTTCGGACAGGGACGAGCAGTACTTC. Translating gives CSASDRDEQYF.

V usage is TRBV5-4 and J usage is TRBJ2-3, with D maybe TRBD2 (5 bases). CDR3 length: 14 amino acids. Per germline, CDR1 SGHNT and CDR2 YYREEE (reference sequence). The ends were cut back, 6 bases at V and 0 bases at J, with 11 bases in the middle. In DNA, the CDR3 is TGTGCCAGCACCGTGAGGGCCAGCACAGATACGCAGTATTTT. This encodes CASTVRASTDTQYF.

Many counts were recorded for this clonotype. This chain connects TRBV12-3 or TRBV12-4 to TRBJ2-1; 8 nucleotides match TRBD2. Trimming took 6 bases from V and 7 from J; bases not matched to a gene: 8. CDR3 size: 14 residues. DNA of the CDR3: TGTGCCAGCAGGCTAGCGGGCCTACCTAATGAGCAGTTCTTC. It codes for CASRLAGLPNEQFF.

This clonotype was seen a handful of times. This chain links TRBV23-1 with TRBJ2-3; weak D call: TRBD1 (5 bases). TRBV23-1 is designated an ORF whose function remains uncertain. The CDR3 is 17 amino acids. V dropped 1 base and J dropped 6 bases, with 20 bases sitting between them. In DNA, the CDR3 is TGCGCCAGCAGTCAATTCGGTGTCAGGGAACACAAGGATACGCAGTATTTT. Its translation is CASSQFGVREHKDTQYF.

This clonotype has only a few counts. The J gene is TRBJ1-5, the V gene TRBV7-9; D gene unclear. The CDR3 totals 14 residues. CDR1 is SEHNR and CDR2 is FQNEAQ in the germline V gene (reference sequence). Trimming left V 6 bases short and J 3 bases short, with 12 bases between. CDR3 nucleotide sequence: TGTGCCAGCAGTCCGGAGGGAACCAATCAGCCCCAGCATTTT. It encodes CASSPEGTNQPQHF.

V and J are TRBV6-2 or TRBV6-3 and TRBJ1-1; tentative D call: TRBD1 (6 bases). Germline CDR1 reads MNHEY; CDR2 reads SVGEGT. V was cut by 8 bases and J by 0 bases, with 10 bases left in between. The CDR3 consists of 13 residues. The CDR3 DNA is TGTGCCAGCGTATGGGACATGAACACTGAAGCTTTCTTT. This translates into CASVWDMNTEAFF.

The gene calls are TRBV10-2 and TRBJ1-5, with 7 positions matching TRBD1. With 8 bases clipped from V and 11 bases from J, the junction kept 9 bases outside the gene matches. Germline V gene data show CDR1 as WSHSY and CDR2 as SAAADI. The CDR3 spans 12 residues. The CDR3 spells CASATDRQAQHF. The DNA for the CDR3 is TGCGCCAGCGCAACGGACAGGCAGGCCCAGCATTTT.

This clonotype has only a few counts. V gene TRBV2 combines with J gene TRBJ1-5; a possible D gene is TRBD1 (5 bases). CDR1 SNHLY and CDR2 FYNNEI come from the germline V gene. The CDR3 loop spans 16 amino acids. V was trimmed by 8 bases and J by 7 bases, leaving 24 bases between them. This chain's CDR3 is CASSSPSRRWDQPQHF. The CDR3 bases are TGTGCCAGCTCGAGTCCCAGCCGGAGATGGGACCAGCCCCAGCATTTT.

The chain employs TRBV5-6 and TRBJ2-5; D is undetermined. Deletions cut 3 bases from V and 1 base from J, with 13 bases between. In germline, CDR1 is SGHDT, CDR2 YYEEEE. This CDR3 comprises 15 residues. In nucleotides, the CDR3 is TGTGCCAGCAGCTATCAAAACACCGTCCAAGAGACCCAGTACTTC. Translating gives CASSYQNTVQETQYF.

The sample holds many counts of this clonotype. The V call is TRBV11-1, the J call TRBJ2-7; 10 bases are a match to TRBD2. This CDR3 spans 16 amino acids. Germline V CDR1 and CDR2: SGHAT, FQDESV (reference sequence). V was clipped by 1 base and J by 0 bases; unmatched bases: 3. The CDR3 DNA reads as TGTGCCAGCAGCTTAGACTGGACTAGCGGCTCCTACGAGCAGTACTTC. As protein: CASSLDWTSGSYEQYF.

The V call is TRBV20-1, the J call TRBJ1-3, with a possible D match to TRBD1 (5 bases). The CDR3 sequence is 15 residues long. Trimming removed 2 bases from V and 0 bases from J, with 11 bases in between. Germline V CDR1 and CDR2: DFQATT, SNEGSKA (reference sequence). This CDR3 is CSARRGATSGNTIYF. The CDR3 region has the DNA TGCAGTGCTAGAAGAGGGGCTACCTCTGGAAACACCATATATTTT.

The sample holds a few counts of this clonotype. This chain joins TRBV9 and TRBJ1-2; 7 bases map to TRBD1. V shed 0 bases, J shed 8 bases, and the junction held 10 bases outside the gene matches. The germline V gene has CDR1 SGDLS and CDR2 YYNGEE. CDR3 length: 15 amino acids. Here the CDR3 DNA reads TGTGCCAGCAGCGTAGCGGGCAGGGGGATCGTAGGCTACACCTTC. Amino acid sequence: CASSVAGRGIVGYTF.

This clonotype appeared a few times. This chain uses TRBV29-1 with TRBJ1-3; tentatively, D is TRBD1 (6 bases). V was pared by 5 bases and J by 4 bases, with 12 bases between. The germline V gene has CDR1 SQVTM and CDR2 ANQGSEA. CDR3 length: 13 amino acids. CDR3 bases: TGCAGCGTTTCGGACAGCGCGGGAAACACCATATATTTT. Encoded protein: CSVSDSAGNTIYF.

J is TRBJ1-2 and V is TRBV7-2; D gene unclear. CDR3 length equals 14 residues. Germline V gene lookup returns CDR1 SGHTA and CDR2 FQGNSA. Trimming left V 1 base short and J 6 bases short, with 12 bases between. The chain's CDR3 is CASSLVVTRDGYTF. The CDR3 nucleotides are TGTGCCAGCAGCTTAGTCGTGACTAGAGATGGCTACACCTTC.

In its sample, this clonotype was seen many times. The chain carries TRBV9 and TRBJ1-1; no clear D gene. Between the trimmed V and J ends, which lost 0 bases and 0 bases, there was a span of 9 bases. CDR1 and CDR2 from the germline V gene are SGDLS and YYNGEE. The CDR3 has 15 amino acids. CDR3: CASSVGVAMNTEAFF. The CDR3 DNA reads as TGTGCCAGCAGCGTAGGGGTAGCAATGAACACTGAAGCTTTCTTT.

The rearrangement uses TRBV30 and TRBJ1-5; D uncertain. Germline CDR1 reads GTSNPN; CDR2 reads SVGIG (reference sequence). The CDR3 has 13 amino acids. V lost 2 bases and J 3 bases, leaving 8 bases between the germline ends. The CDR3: CAWSRGFNQPQHF. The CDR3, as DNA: TGTGCCTGGAGTCGAGGGTTCAATCAGCCCCAGCATTTT.